This T cell receptor beta chain was obtained from a study of shared clonotypes between healthy human individuals. For this clone: Antigen specificity is unknown.

Overall study results and limits: Sampling was confined to blood; repertoires within tissues likely differ.

Template amounts of approximately 310 ng DNA, tens of thousands of T cell genomes, were employed in unsorted PBMC replicate PCRs. Unsorted PBMCs provided DNA that was sequenced on ten immunoSEQ deep assay plates. Profiling relied on immunoSEQ multiplex PCR, and the TCRdb table lists in-frame clones only, not all of them. The table has roughly 500,000 clones, 75% to 85% seen once; the top ten hold over 10%. Every donor, a Caucasian adult, lived in Nashville, Tennessee. The germline V gene encodes CDR1 SEHNR and CDR2 FQNEAQ (reference sequence). Trimming removed 7 bases from V and 0 bases from J; junction bases left unmatched: 12. The CDR3 length is 16 residues.

Input material: PBMCs. This receptor was identified in a middle-aged woman in good health. Some clones in this sample may be carry-over from other donors' samples. V gene TRBV7-9 combines with J gene TRBJ2-7; 7 positions match TRBD1. CDR3: CASTQNRDRHSYEQYF. CDR3 in DNA: TGTGCCAGCACCCAAAACCGGGACAGACACTCCTACGAGCAGTACTTC.